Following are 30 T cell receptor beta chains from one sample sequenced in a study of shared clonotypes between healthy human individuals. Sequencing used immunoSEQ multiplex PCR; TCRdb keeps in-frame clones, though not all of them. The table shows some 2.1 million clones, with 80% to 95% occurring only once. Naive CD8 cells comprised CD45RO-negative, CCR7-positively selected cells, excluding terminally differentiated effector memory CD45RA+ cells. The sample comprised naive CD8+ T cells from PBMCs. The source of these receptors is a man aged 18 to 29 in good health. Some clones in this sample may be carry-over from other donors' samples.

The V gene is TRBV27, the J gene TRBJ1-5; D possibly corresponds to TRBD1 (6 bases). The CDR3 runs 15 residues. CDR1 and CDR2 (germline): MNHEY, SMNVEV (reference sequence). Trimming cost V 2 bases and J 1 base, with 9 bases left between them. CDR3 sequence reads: CASSLTRGSNQPQHF. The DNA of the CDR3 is TGTGCCAGCAGTTTAACCAGGGGAAGCAATCAGCCCCAGCATTTT.

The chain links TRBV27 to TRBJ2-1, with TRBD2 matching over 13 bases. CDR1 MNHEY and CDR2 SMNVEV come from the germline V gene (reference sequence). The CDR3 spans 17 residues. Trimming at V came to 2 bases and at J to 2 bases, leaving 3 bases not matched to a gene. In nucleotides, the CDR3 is TGTGCCAGCAGTTTACCGGGACTAGCGGGGCCCTACAATGAGCAGTTCTTC. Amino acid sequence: CASSLPGLAGPYNEQFF.

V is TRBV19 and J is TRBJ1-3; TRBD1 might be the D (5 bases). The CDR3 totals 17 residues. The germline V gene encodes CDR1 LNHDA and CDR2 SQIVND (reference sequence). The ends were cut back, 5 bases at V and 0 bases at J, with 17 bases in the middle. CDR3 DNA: TGTGCCAGTAGTCCAAGGACGGGACTACTCTCTGGAAACACCATATATTTT. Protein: CASSPRTGLLSGNTIYF.

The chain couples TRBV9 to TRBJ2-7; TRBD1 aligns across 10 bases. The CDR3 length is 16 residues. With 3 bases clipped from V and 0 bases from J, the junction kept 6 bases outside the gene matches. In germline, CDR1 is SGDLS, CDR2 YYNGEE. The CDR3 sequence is CASSGGTGDSSYEQYF. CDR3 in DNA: TGTGCCAGCAGCGGGGGGACAGGGGACAGCTCCTACGAGCAGTACTTC.

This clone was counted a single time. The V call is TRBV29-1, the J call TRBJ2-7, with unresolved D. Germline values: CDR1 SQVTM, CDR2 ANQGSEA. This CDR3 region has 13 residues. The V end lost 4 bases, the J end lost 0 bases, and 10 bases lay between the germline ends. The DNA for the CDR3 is TGCAGCGTTGGACAATCCTCCTCCTACGAGCAGTACTTC. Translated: CSVGQSSSYEQYF.

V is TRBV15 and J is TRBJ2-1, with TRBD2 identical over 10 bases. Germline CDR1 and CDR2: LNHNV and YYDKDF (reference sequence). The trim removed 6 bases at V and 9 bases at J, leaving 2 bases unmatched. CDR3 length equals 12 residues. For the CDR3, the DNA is TGTGCCACCAGGGCTAGCGGGAGTGAGCAGTTCTTC. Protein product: CATRASGSEQFF.

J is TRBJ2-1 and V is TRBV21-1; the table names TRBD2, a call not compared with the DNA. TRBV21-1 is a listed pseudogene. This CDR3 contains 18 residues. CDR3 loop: CASSKPRTSGTSYNEQFF. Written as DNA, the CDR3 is TGTGCCAGCAGCAAACCCCGGACTAGCGGGACATCCTACAATGAGCAGTTCTTC.

DNA of the CDR3: TGTGCCAGCAGTTTACTGGAGGGACTTAACACTGAAGCTTTCTTT. Encoded protein: CASSLLEGLNTEAFF. The V and J genes are TRBV27 and TRBJ1-1, with D maybe TRBD1 (5 bases). Trimming left V 2 bases short and J 2 bases short, with 12 bases between. The CDR3 is 15 residues long. CDR1 is MNHEY, CDR2 SMNVEV, per germline (reference sequence).

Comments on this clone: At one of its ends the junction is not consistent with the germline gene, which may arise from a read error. CDR3 in amino acids: CAGSQGGANYGYTF. As DNA, the CDR3 is TGCGCCGGCAGCCAAGGGGGGGCTAACTATGGCTACACCTTC. This rearrangement joins TRBV4-1 to TRBJ1-2; tentative D call: TRBD1 (6 bases). Germline-derived CDR1 and CDR2 are MGHRA and YSYEKL. The CDR3 spans 14 residues.

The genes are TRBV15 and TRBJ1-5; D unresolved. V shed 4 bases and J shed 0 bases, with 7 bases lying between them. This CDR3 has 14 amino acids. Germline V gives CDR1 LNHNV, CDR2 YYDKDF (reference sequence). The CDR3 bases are TGTGCCACCAGCATGGCACTTAGCAATCAGCCCCAGCATTTT. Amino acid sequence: CATSMALSNQPQHF.

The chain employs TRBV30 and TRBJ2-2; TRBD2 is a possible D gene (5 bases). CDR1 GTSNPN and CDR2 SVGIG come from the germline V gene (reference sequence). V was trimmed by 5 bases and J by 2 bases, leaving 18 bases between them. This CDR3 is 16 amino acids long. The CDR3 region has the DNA TGTGCCTGGCTACTAGGGAAAAGAGCCAACACCGGGGAGCTGTTTTTT. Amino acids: CAWLLGKRANTGELFF.

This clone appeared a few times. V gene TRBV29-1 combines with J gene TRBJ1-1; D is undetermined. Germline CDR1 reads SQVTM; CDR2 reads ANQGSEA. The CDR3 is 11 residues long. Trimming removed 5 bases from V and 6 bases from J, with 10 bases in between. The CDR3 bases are TGCAGCGTTAGGGTTTGGGCTGAAGCTTTCTTT. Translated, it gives CSVRVWAEAFF.

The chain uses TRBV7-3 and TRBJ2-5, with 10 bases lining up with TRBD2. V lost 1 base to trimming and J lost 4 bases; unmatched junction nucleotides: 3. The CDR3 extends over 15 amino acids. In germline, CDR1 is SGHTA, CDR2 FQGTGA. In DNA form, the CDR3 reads TGTGCCAGCAGCTTAAATCGACTAGCGGGAGAGACCCAGTACTTC. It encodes CASSLNRLAGETQYF.

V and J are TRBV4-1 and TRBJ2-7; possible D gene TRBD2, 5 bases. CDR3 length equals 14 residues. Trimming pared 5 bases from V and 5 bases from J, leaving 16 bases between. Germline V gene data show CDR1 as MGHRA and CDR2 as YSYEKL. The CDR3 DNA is TGCGCCAGCAGCGGAGAGGGTTTAAGCAACGAGCAGTACTTC. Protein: CASSGEGLSNEQYF.

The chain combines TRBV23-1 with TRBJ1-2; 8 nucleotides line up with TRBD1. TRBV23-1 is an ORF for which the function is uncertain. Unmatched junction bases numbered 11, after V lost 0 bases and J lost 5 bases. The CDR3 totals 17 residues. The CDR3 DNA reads TGCGCCAGCAGTCAATCGCGGGTTCCAGGGGGCAAGTATGGCTACACCTTC. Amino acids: CASSQSRVPGGKYGYTF.

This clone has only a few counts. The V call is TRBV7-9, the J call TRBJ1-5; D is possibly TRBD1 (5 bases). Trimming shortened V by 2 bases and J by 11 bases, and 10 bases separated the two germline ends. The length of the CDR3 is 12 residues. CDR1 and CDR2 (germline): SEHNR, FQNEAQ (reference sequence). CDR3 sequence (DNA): TGTGCCAGCAGCTTAAAGGGGCAGGCCCAGCATTTT. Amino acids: CASSLKGQAQHF.

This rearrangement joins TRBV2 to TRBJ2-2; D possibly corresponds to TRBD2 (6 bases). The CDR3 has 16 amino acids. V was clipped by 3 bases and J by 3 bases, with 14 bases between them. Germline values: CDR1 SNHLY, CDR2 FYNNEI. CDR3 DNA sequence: TGTGCCAGCAGTGAGACCGGGACTGGGTACACCGGGGAGCTGTTTTTT. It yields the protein CASSETGTGYTGELFF.

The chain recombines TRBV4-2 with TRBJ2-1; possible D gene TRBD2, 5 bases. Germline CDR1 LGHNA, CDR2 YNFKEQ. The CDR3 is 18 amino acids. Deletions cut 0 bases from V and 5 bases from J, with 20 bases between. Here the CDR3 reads CASSQEGRHDRKNNEQFF. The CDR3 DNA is TGTGCCAGCAGCCAAGAGGGGAGACATGACCGAAAGAACAATGAGCAGTTCTTC.

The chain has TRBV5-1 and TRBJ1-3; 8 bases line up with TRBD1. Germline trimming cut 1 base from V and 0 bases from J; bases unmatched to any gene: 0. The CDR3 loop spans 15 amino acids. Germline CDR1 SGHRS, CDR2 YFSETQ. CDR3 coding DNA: TGCGCCAGCAGCTTGACAGGGGGCTCTGGAAACACCATATATTTT. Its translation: CASSLTGGSGNTIYF.

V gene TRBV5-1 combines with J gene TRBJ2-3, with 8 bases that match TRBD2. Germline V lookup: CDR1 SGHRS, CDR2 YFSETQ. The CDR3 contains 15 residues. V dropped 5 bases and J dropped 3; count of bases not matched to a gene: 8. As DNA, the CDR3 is TGCGCCAGCAGTACCGTGGCGGGAGGAACAGATACGCAGTATTTT. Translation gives CASSTVAGGTDTQYF.

Here the CDR3 reads CASGQGSYEQYF. The CDR3 DNA is TGTGCCAGCGGTCAGGGCTCCTACGAGCAGTACTTC. The chain combines TRBV13 with TRBJ2-7, with a tentative D call TRBD1 (5 bases). Germline V gene sequence: CDR1 PRHDT, CDR2 FYEKMQ (reference sequence). CDR3 size: 12 residues. V was cut by 8 bases and J by 0 bases, with 8 bases left in between.

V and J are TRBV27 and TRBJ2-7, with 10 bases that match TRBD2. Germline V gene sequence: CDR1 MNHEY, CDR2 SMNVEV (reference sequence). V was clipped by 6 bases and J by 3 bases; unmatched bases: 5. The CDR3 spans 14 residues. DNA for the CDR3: TGTGCCAGCAGACCCCTAGCGGGGGTCTACGAGCAGTACTTC. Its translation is CASRPLAGVYEQYF.

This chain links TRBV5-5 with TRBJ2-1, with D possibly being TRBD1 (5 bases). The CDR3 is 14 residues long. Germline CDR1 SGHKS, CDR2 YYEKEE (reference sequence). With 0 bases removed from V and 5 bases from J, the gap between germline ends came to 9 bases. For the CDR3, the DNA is TGTGCCAGCAGCTTGGGGGGCGCTAACAATGAGCAGTTCTTC. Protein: CASSLGGANNEQFF.

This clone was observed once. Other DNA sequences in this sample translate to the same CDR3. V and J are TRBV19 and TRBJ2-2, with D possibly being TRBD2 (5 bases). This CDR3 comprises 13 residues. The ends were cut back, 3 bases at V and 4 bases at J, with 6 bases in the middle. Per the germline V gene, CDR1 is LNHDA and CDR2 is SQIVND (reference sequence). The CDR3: CASSIGSTGELFF. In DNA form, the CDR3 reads TGTGCCAGTAGTATTGGGAGCACCGGGGAGCTGTTTTTT.

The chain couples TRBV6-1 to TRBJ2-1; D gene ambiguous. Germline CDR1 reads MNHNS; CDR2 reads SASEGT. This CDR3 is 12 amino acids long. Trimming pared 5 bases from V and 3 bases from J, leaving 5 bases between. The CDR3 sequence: CASSRYYNEQFF. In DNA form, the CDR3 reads TGTGCCAGCAGTAGATACTACAATGAGCAGTTCTTC.

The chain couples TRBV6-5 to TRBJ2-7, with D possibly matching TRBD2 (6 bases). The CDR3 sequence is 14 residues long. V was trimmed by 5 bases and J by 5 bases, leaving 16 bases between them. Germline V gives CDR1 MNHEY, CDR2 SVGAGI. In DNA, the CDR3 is TGTGCCAGCAGTACGGGACTCCTTCCCGACGAGCAGTACTTC. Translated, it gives CASSTGLLPDEQYF.

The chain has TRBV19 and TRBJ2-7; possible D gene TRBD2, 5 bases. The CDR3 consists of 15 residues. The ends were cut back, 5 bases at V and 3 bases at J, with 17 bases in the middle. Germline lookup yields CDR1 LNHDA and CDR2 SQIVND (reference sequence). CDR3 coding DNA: TGTGCCAGTAGTCTCCGGGATAGCAGCGACTACGAGCAGTACTTC. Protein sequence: CASSLRDSSDYEQYF.

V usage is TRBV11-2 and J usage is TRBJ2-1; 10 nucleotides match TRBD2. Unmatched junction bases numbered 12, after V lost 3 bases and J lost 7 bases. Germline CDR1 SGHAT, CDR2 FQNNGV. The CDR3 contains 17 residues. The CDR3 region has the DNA TGTGCCAGCAGCTTCGATACTAGCGGGAAAGTGAGGAATGAGCAGTTCTTC. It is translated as CASSFDTSGKVRNEQFF.

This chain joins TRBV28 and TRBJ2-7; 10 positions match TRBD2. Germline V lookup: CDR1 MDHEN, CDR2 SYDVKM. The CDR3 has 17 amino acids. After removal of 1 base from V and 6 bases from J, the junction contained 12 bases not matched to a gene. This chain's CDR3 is CASSLLLEASGSFEQYF. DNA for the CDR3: TGTGCCAGCAGTTTATTATTGGAGGCTAGCGGGAGTTTCGAGCAGTACTTC.

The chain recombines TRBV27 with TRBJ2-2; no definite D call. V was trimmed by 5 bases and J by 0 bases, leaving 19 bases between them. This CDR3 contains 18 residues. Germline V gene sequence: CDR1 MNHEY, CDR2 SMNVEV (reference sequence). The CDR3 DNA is TGTGCCAGCAGTCCCCAGTTCTGGACCGAAGCGAACACCGGGGAGCTGTTTTTT. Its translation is CASSPQFWTEANTGELFF.